These T cell receptor beta chains were read from a single sample in a study of cytomegalovirus exposure and HLA in healthy donors. Profiled with immunoSEQ multiplex PCR; TCRdb holds only in-frame clones, not every one. In the table there are 90,000 to 120,000 clones, less than 80% of which are singletons. The sample taken for sequencing was PBMCs. The receptors originated from a man younger than 45 in good health and CMV-seropositive. The CDR3 runs from the conserved cysteine through the conserved F or W. The D gene is left open where the match is weak. Clone size is stated in some rows and not others, as once, few, many or a class when expanded.

d_call,clone_size,v_call,j_call,cdr3_nt,cdr3_aa
TRBD1,.,TRBV11-2,TRBJ1-1,TGTGCCAGCAGTCAAGAGGGGGCCGCCACTGAAGCTTTCTTT,CASSQEGAATEAFF
TRBD1,.,TRBV5-1,TRBJ2-3,TGCGCCAGCAGCTTGGAAGGGACAGGATTCACAGATACGCAGTATTTT,CASSLEGTGFTDTQYF
TRBD1,few,TRBV27,TRBJ2-1,TGTGCCAGCACTACAGGGGCCACCTACAATGAGCAGTTCTTC,CASTTGATYNEQFF
.,.,TRBV2,TRBJ1-4,TGTGCCAGCAGCCCCCGGGCGAGGGGGATTGAAAAACTGTTTTTT,CASSPRARGIEKLFF
TRBD1,.,TRBV5-1,TRBJ1-2,TGCGCCAGCAGAACCAGGGACAGGTCCAATGGCTACACCTTC,CASRTRDRSNGYTF
.,.,TRBV7-2,TRBJ2-3,TGTGCCAGCAGCTTCCCTAGCACCGGCACAGATACGCAGTATTTT,CASSFPSTGTDTQYF
TRBD1,.,TRBV30,TRBJ1-2,TGTGCCTGGAGTGTAGGGACAGGGGATGGCTACACCTTC,CAWSVGTGDGYTF
.,once,TRBV29-1,TRBJ2-5,TGCAGCGTTCCCGGTGCGGCGGGCAAGACCCAGTACTTC,CSVPGAAGKTQYF
TRBD1,.,TRBV5-6,TRBJ2-5,TGTGCCAGCAGCCAGACAGGGGCAGAGACCCAGTACTTC,CASSQTGAETQYF
TRBD1,.,TRBV2,TRBJ1-1,TGTGCCAGCAGTGAAGGGGTGACAGGGGGCGCGTTAATGAACACTGAAGCTTTCTTT,CASSEGVTGGALMNTEAFF
.,.,TRBV5-6,TRBJ1-4,TGTGCCAGCAGATCTGGACTGGTGGATGAAAAACTGTTTTTT,CASRSGLVDEKLFF
.,once,TRBV9,TRBJ2-1,TGTGCCAGCAGCGTACGGACGAGCGCGGGCGAGCAGTTCTTC,CASSVRTSAGEQFF
.,.,TRBV5-4,TRBJ1-6,TGTGCCAGCAGCACACAGGGCTCTAATTCACCCCTCCACTTT,CASSTQGSNSPLHF
TRBD1,.,TRBV5-1,TRBJ1-2,TGCGCCAGCAGCTTAGGACAGGACTATGGCTACACCTTC,CASSLGQDYGYTF
.,few,TRBV2,TRBJ2-5,TGTGCCAGTGGGGAGGAGACCCAGTACTTC,CASGEETQYF
TRBD1,.,TRBV5-1,TRBJ1-6,TGCGCCAGCAGCTTTGAGACAGGGGTGACACCCCTCCACTTT,CASSFETGVTPLHF
.,few,TRBV5-1,TRBJ2-7,TGCGCCAGCAGCGAGGCCGGCGAGCAGTACTTC,CASSEAGEQYF
.,.,TRBV19,TRBJ1-5,TGTGCCAGTAGTATGTTAGGGGGTTTGGATCAGCCCCAGCATTTT,CASSMLGGLDQPQHF
TRBD1,.,TRBV10-3,TRBJ1-3,TGTGCCACCTCCGGGACAGGGATTGGAAACACCATATATTTT,CATSGTGIGNTIYF
TRBD1,.,TRBV5-4,TRBJ1-1,TGTGCCAGCAGCTTGGCCGCAGGGACAGGGGGAGGTGTCTTT,CASSLAAGTGGGVF
.,.,TRBV19,TRBJ1-3,TGTGCCAGTAGCCCACCGACTCACCGCTCTGGAAACACCATATATTTT,CASSPPTHRSGNTIYF
TRBD1,.,TRBV30,TRBJ2-3,TGTGCCTGGACCCAGGGGGCCCAAAGCACAGATACGCAGTATTTT,CAWTQGAQSTDTQYF
.,.,TRBV6-5,TRBJ1-4,TGTGCCAGCCGCCGCAGCGGGGCAGGGGAAAAACTGTTTTTT,CASRRSGAGEKLFF
.,.,TRBV4-1,TRBJ2-7,TGCGCCAGCAGCCAAGATCCCGAGGAGGGCTACGAGCAGTACTTC,CASSQDPEEGYEQYF
TRBD1,.,TRBV6-1,TRBJ2-7,TGTGCCAGCAGGAGGGACAGGGTAATTGGCGAGCAGTACTTC,CASRRDRVIGEQYF
.,few,TRBV10-3,TRBJ2-7,TGTGCCAGCACTAGCTCCTACGAGCAGTACTTC,CASTSSYEQYF
TRBD1,.,TRBV10-2,TRBJ2-7,TGCGCCAGCAGACCGACAGGGACCTACGAGCAGTACTTC,CASRPTGTYEQYF
.,.,TRBV30,TRBJ1-4,TGTGCCTGGAATAAGGGGCCTTATGAAAAACTGTTTTTT,CAWNKGPYEKLFF
.,.,TRBV4-2,TRBJ1-5,TGTGCCAGCAGCCAAGAAGGCAGCGGCAAGCCCCAGCATTTT,CASSQEGSGKPQHF
.,.,TRBV6-1,TRBJ1-1,TGTGCCACACGGAGGGAGTTGAACACTGAAGCTTTCTTT,CATRRELNTEAFF
.,.,TRBV11-3,TRBJ2-7,TGTGCCAGCAGCTTAGACCCAGGGACACAGCACGGCGAGCAGTACTTC,CASSLDPGTQHGEQYF
.,.,TRBV4-1,TRBJ1-1,TGCGCCAGCAGCCAAGTGGACATGGGATTTTTCACTGAAGCTTTCTTT,CASSQVDMGFFTEAFF
.,.,TRBV6-7,TRBJ1-6,TGTGCCAGCAATCGGCGGCCACCCCTCCACTTT,CASNRRPPLHF
TRBD1,once,TRBV4-1,TRBJ1-1,TGCGCCAGCAGCCAATGGGGACAGGGAGTCGCCGAAGCTTTCTTT,CASSQWGQGVAEAFF
TRBD1,.,TRBV2,TRBJ2-1,TGTGCCAGCAGTGACCTCTTCCCGGGACAGGGGGTCTATGAGCAGTTCTTC,CASSDLFPGQGVYEQFF
.,.,TRBV7-2,TRBJ2-7,TGTGCCAGCAGCTTATGCGGCTTC,CASSLCGF
.,.,TRBV6-5,TRBJ1-3,TGTGCCAGCAGTTACGGAGATCCCGACTCTGGAAACACCATATATTTT,CASSYGDPDSGNTIYF
.,.,TRBV7-3,TRBJ2-2,TGTGCCAGCAGCCCCCGGGCTAGCTGGGGCGGGGAGCTGTTTTTT,CASSPRASWGGELFF